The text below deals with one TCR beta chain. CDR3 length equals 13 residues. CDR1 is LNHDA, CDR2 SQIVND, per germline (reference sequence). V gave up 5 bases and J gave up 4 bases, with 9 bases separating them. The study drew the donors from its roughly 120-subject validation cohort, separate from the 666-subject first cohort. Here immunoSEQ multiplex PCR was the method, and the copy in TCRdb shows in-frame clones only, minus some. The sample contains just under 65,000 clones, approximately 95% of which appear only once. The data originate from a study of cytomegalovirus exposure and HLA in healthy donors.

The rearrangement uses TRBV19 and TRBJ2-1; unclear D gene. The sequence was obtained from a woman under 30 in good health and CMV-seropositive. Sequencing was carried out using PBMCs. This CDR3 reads CASSRSDYNEQFF. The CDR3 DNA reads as TGTGCCAGTAGTCGGAGCGATTACAATGAGCAGTTCTTC.